The present T cell receptor beta chain was sequenced within a study of cytomegalovirus exposure and HLA in healthy donors. Study-wide points: Per published reports, the classifier diagnosed cytomegalovirus status with high specificity and sensitivity. Likely technical artifact: a cluster of highly shared sequence variants.

A word on this clone: Its specificity is unknown.

PCR used 60 Vbeta primers and 13 Jbeta primers. TCRdb's copy holds only in-frame clones and misses some; the assay was immunoSEQ multiplex PCR. The sample shows more than 100,000 clones, approximately 80% of them seen only once. Germline CDR1 MDHEN, CDR2 SYDVKM. Trimming cost V 8 bases and J 2 bases, with 6 bases left between them. The CDR3 spans 11 residues. The sequence was obtained from a female donor in good health and CMV-seropositive. Material: PBMCs. This rearrangement joins TRBV28 to TRBJ1-2, with D unresolved. CDR3 DNA: TGTGCCAGCGGCAGAAACTATGGCTACACCTTC. It yields the protein CASGRNYGYTF.